The subject of this entry is one T cell receptor (beta chain). Its antigen is still unknown. This specimen belongs to a study of T cell responses to AZD1222 COVID-19 vaccine. General study findings and limits: Across spike, vaccine-associated CD4 TCRs were found, dominant at 160-218 and 743-854. Most donors were white British and more were female, and clonal diversity was possibly underestimated. Baseline seropositivity characterized only a handful of AZD1222 recipients.

Profiling relied on immunoSEQ multiplex PCR, and the TCRdb table lists in-frame clones only, not all of them. The sample lists about 140,000 clones, under 95% occurring once. J gave up 4 bases and V 0 bases, and 10 bases lay outside the gene matches. The CDR3 runs to 17 residues. Germline CDR1 MGHRA, CDR2 YSYEKL. J is TRBJ1-2 and V is TRBV4-1, with 8 bases aligning to TRBD1. The source was peripheral blood, collected on day 0 of AZD1222 vaccination. The sequence was collected from an adult in good health. The CDR3 bases are TGCGCCAGCAGCCAAGAGTTTTCAGGGGGCGCGGGCTATGGCTACACCTTC. Its translation: CASSQEFSGGAGYGYTF.